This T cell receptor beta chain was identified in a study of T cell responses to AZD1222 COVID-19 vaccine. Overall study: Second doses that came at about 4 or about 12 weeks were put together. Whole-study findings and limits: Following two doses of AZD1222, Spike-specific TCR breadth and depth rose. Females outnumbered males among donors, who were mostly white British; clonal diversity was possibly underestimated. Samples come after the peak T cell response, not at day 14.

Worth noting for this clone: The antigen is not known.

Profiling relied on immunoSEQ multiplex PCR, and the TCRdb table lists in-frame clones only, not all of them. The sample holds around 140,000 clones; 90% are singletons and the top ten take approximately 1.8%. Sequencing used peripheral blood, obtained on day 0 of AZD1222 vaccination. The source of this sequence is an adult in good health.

The CDR3 region is CASSLAASNTGELFF. CDR3 DNA sequence: TGTGCCAGCAGCTTAGCGGCTAGTAACACCGGGGAGCTGTTTTTT. The chain uses TRBV7-2 and TRBJ2-2; D uncertain. Germline V CDR1 and CDR2: SGHTA, FQGNSA. V gave up 0 bases and J gave up 2 bases, with 7 bases separating them. The CDR3 extends over 15 amino acids.